This T cell receptor beta chain came from a study of spatial heterogeneity in lung cancer. Study as a whole: More beta-chain than alpha-chain sequences were consistently detected.

As for time point: sample taken at primary tumor resection. Unsorted samples of tumor, nontumor lung or frozen PBMC had their whole RNA sequenced. There were some 76 donors, all of them untreated patients with early-stage non-small cell lung cancer. Details on this clonotype: Antigen unknown.

Germline values: CDR1 DFQATT, CDR2 SNEGSKA (reference sequence). The CDR3 has 18 residues. V gave up 3 bases and J gave up 2 bases; unmatched junction bases: 19. Findings of the study overall: Detection of ubiquitous tumor TCRs in blood was higher at resection than follow-up.

TCRdb redid the calling of the 5' RACE reads with MiXCR, one entry per CDR3 protein. The table records about 25,000 distinct CDR3 sequences, approximately 7.2% of them present only once. This TCR was recovered from a male donor with early-stage non-small cell lung cancer. The chain joins TRBV20-1 to TRBJ2-7; 7 positions agree with TRBD2. Sequenced material: PBMCs, taken at surgery. The chain's CDR3 is CSASVVSGRGRQTYEQYF. As DNA, the CDR3 is TGCAGTGCTAGTGTAGTATCGGGGCGCGGGAGACAAACCTACGAGCAGTACTTC.